Presented here are 26 T cell receptor beta chains from one specimen sequenced in a study of cytomegalovirus exposure and HLA in healthy donors. Assay used: immunoSEQ multiplex PCR; TCRdb lists only in-frame clones, some missing. The sample carries 130,000 or so clones, 85% to 90% recorded once. The sample consisted of PBMCs. These receptors came from a young man in good health and CMV-seronegative.

V usage is TRBV12-5 and J usage is TRBJ2-7, with 7 bases lining up with TRBD1. The CDR3 has 18 amino acids. Germline CDR1 reads LGHNT; CDR2 reads FRNRAP. Trimming removed 2 bases from V and 1 base from J; junction bases left unmatched: 14. The chain's CDR3 is CASGLIYSRTGQSYEQYF. CDR3 DNA sequence: TGTGCTAGTGGTTTGATCTACTCCAGGACAGGCCAATCCTACGAGCAGTACTTC.

This clone has a handful of counts. V usage is TRBV6-5 and J usage is TRBJ1-1, with a possible D match to TRBD1 (5 bases). Germline CDR1 and CDR2: MNHEY and SVGAGI. This CDR3 has 13 amino acids. V lost 2 bases and J 8 bases, leaving 12 bases between the germline ends. DNA of the CDR3: TGTGCCAGCAGTTACACTTTCCGGACAGAAGCTTTCTTT. Amino acid sequence: CASSYTFRTEAFF.

This chain links TRBV28 with TRBJ1-2, with 7 positions matching TRBD1. This CDR3 region has 13 residues. Germline V lookup: CDR1 MDHEN, CDR2 SYDVKM. The trim removed 6 bases at V and 5 bases at J, leaving 6 bases unmatched. CDR3 protein: CASRTGTEYGYTF. Written as DNA, the CDR3 is TGTGCCAGCAGAACAGGGACAGAATATGGCTACACCTTC.

The chain employs TRBV4-3 and TRBJ1-2; the match to TRBD1 covers 7 bases. CDR3 length: 14 residues. Germline assignment: CDR1 LGHNA and CDR2 YSLEER. The J segment lost 4 bases and the V segment lost 1 base, leaving 3 bases of the junction unmatched. The CDR3 nucleotides are TGCGCCAGCAGCCAAGGACAGGGAGGCTATGGCTACACCTTC. Protein sequence: CASSQGQGGYGYTF.

The V gene is TRBV4-1, the J gene TRBJ2-1; 7 bases align to TRBD2. The trim removed 3 bases at V and 9 bases at J, leaving 2 bases unmatched. This CDR3 comprises 12 residues. Germline loops: CDR1 MGHRA, CDR2 YSYEKL. CDR3 region: CASSHIAGEQFF. The CDR3, as DNA: TGCGCCAGCAGCCACATAGCGGGTGAGCAGTTCTTC.

The V call is TRBV4-1, the J call TRBJ1-1, with unresolved D. The germline V gene has CDR1 MGHRA and CDR2 YSYEKL. The CDR3 consists of 16 residues. V dropped 0 bases and J dropped 2 bases, with 13 bases sitting between them. The CDR3 DNA is TGCGCCAGCAGCCAAGAGCCGGCCAGACTAAACACTGAAGCTTTCTTT. Translated: CASSQEPARLNTEAFF.

In this sample, this clone turned up a few times. Other DNA sequences in the sample encode the same CDR3. The chain employs TRBV5-4 and TRBJ2-5, with D uncertain. V dropped 2 bases and J dropped 5 bases, with 4 bases sitting between them. CDR1 SGHNT and CDR2 YYREEE come from the germline V gene (reference sequence). The CDR3 runs 11 residues. CDR3 DNA sequence: TGTGCCAGCAGCTTCCGGGAGACCCAGTACTTC. It is translated as CASSFRETQYF. Combining the CDR3 with reference TRBV5-4 and TRBJ2-5 gives the whole variable domain ETGVTQSPTHLIKTRGQQVTLRCSSQSGHNTVSWYQQALGQGPQFIFQYYREEENGRGNFPPRFSGLQFPNYSSELNVNALELDDSALYLCASSFRETQYFGPGTRLLVL.

V usage is TRBV9 and J usage is TRBJ2-7, with 8 nucleotides matching TRBD2. The V segment lost 2 bases and the J segment 2 bases; nucleotides outside the gene matches: 3. The germline gives CDR1 SGDLS, CDR2 YYNGEE. CDR3 length: 14 amino acids. The CDR3: CASSVSGETYEQYF. In DNA, the CDR3 is TGTGCCAGCAGCGTTAGCGGGGAGACCTACGAGCAGTACTTC.

The chain combines TRBV15 with TRBJ1-4; no clear D gene. Germline V gene sequence: CDR1 LNHNV, CDR2 YYDKDF (reference sequence). This CDR3 has 15 amino acids. Trimming cost V 6 bases and J 7 bases, with 18 bases left between them. Written as DNA, the CDR3 is TGTGCCACCAGGAGCTCGGACGAGGGAATTGAAAAACTGTTTTTT. Protein: CATRSSDEGIEKLFF.

This clone showed up just once. The V and J genes are TRBV27 and TRBJ2-7, with D uncertain. This CDR3 region has 14 residues. Per the germline V gene, CDR1 is MNHEY and CDR2 is SMNVEV (reference sequence). V shed 3 bases and J shed 0 bases, with 9 bases lying between them. The CDR3 DNA reads as TGTGCCAGCAGTTTCTCCCGAGCCTCCTACGAGCAGTACTTC. Amino acids: CASSFSRASYEQYF.

The rearrangement uses TRBV21-1 and TRBJ2-7; the tabulated D call, TRBD2, remains unverified against the DNA. TRBV21-1 is labeled a pseudogene. The CDR3 runs 14 residues. The CDR3 DNA reads as TGTGCCAGCAGCCCCCGGACTATACCCTACGAGCAGTACTTC. Protein sequence: CASSPRTIPYEQYF.

As concerns this clone: Other DNA variants within this sample encode the same CDR3. This chain joins TRBV6-1 and TRBJ1-5, with D possibly matching TRBD1 (6 bases). Germline assignment: CDR1 MNHNS and CDR2 SASEGT. V shed 6 bases and J shed 0 bases, with 6 bases lying between them. The CDR3 has 13 residues. CDR3 coding DNA: TGTGCCAGCAGACAGGGTAGCAATCAGCCCCAGCATTTT. This translates into CASRQGSNQPQHF.

The V gene is TRBV5-1, the J gene TRBJ1-1; no firm D call. CDR1 and CDR2 (germline): SGHRS, YFSETQ. The CDR3 has 13 amino acids. V was pared by 4 bases and J by 5 bases, with 12 bases between. CDR3: CASSPGTTTEAFF. The DNA of the CDR3 is TGCGCCAGCAGCCCGGGAACTACGACTGAAGCTTTCTTT.

The V gene is TRBV2, the J gene TRBJ1-1, with TRBD1 matching 9 bases. The V gene's germline CDR1 is SNHLY and CDR2 FYNNEI. Losses at the gene ends were 6 bases for V and 2 bases for J; bases not matched to a gene: 1. The CDR3 is 13 residues long. The DNA of the CDR3 is TGTGCCAGCAGGGACAGGGGTAACACTGAAGCTTTCTTT. Protein sequence: CASRDRGNTEAFF.

This sequence joins TRBV18 and TRBJ1-2; 10 bases are shared with TRBD1. After removal of 4 bases from V and 0 bases from J, the junction contained 5 bases not matched to a gene. This CDR3 is built from 16 residues. Germline values: CDR1 KGHSH, CDR2 LQKENI. CDR3 loop: CASSRDRGLANYGYTF. As DNA, the CDR3 is TGTGCCAGCTCACGGGACAGGGGCTTAGCTAACTATGGCTACACCTTC.

This chain joins TRBV27 and TRBJ1-4; D is unresolved. CDR1 is MNHEY, CDR2 SMNVEV, per germline (reference sequence). Trimming pared 5 bases from V and 2 bases from J, leaving 12 bases between. There are 15 residues in the CDR3. This chain's CDR3 is CASSPLVATNEKLFF. The DNA for the CDR3 is TGTGCCAGCAGTCCTCTGGTAGCTACTAATGAAAAACTGTTTTTT.

This clone has a single count. The rearrangement joins TRBV5-1 to TRBJ2-1, with D tentatively TRBD1 (6 bases). Between the trimmed V and J ends, which lost 0 bases and 1 base, there was a span of 20 bases. The CDR3 contains 19 residues. Germline loops: CDR1 SGHRS, CDR2 YFSETQ. The CDR3 spells CASSLDRWQGKWSYNEQFF. The CDR3 DNA is TGCGCCAGCAGCTTGGATCGTTGGCAGGGGAAATGGTCCTACAATGAGCAGTTCTTC.

The gene calls are TRBV27 and TRBJ1-5; D gene uncertain. Germline CDR1 and CDR2: MNHEY and SMNVEV (reference sequence). The CDR3 length is 15 residues. Between the trimmed V and J ends, which lost 8 bases and 6 bases, there was a span of 20 bases. The CDR3 loop reads CASGSSDKLTQPQHF. CDR3 coding DNA: TGTGCCAGCGGTTCATCCGACAAGTTGACTCAGCCCCAGCATTTT.

The rearrangement uses TRBV2 and TRBJ1-3; D is uncertain. The CDR3 length is 12 residues. CDR1 is SNHLY, CDR2 FYNNEI, per germline. V lost 11 bases and J lost 0, with 8 bases in between. The CDR3 DNA sequence: TGTGCCCGGGAGTACTCTGGAAACACCATATATTTT. Protein sequence: CAREYSGNTIYF.

V gene TRBV21-1 combines with J gene TRBJ2-7; the table calls TRBD1, which could not be checked here. TRBV21-1 is deemed a pseudogene. The CDR3 is 14 residues long. This CDR3 is CASSKDRGDYEQYF. CDR3 nucleotides: TGTGCCAGCAGCAAAGACAGGGGTGACTACGAGCAGTACTTC.

This chain links TRBV7-9 with TRBJ1-2; 9 nucleotides line up with TRBD1. Germline lookup yields CDR1 SEHNR and CDR2 FQNEAQ (reference sequence). J lost 7 bases, V lost 3 bases, and 6 bases had no gene match. The CDR3 spans 14 residues. The CDR3 protein is CASSFPGQGFGYTF. The CDR3 region has the DNA TGTGCCAGCAGCTTCCCAGGACAGGGGTTTGGCTACACCTTC.

The chain uses TRBV27 and TRBJ2-1; 11 bases agree with TRBD1. CDR1 is MNHEY, CDR2 SMNVEV, per germline (reference sequence). The V gene end was trimmed by 5 bases and the J gene end by 4 bases; junction bases not matched to a gene: 4. The CDR3 loop spans 15 amino acids. The CDR3 reads CASSTGTGGYNEQFF. CDR3 nucleotide sequence: TGTGCCAGCAGTACCGGGACAGGGGGGTACAATGAGCAGTTCTTC.

J is TRBJ1-5 and V is TRBV28; 11 nucleotides align to TRBD1. The CDR3 spans 17 residues. The V gene's germline CDR1 is MDHEN and CDR2 SYDVKM. With 2 bases clipped from V and 6 bases from J, the junction kept 9 bases outside the gene matches. Here the CDR3 DNA reads TGTGCCAGCAGTTTAGTTCACCTGGGACAGGGGGGTCAGCCCCAGCATTTT. This sequence encodes CASSLVHLGQGGQPQHF. Combining the CDR3 with reference TRBV28 and TRBJ1-5 gives the whole variable domain DVKVTQSSRYLVKRTGEKVFLECVQDMDHENMFWYRQDPGLGLRLIYFSYDVKMKEKGDIPEGYSVSREKKERFSLILESASTNQTSMYLCASSLVHLGQGGQPQHFGDGTRLSIL.

This chain links TRBV7-2 with TRBJ2-5, with a weak D call TRBD1 (5 bases). V lost 0 bases and J 9 bases, leaving 14 bases between the germline ends. The CDR3 loop spans 14 amino acids. Germline values: CDR1 SGHTA, CDR2 FQGNSA. This CDR3 reads CASSLANLGAAQYF. CDR3 DNA: TGTGCCAGCAGCTTAGCCAATCTAGGGGCGGCCCAGTACTTC.

With regard to this clone: Germline is not matched at one junction end, which may reflect a read error. The chain employs TRBV7-7 and TRBJ2-7, with D possibly TRBD2 on 6 matching bases. The CDR3 sequence is 14 residues long. Germline values: CDR1 SSHAT, CDR2 FNYEAQ (reference sequence). CDR3 amino acids: CASSLGDRGYEQYF. CDR3 nucleotides: TGTGCTAGCAGCTTAGGGGACCGGGGGTACGAGCAGTACTTC. Filled out from reference TRBV7-7 and TRBJ2-7, the complete variable domain reads GAGVSQSPRYKVTKRGQDVTLRCDPISSHATLYWYQQALGQGPEFLTYFNYEAQPDKSGLPSDRFSAERPEGSISTLTIQRTEQRDSAMYRCASSLGDRGYEQYFGPGTRLTVT.

This rearrangement joins TRBV5-8 to TRBJ1-4; 9 positions match TRBD1. The CDR3 contains 18 residues. Trimming at V came to 4 bases and at J to 8 bases, leaving 18 bases not matched to a gene. Per the germline V gene, CDR1 is SGHTS and CDR2 is YDEGEE. CDR3 sequence: CASSPGVSPGQGDEKLFF. The CDR3 nucleotides are TGTGCCAGCAGCCCGGGGGTGTCACCGGGACAGGGAGACGAAAAACTGTTTTTT.